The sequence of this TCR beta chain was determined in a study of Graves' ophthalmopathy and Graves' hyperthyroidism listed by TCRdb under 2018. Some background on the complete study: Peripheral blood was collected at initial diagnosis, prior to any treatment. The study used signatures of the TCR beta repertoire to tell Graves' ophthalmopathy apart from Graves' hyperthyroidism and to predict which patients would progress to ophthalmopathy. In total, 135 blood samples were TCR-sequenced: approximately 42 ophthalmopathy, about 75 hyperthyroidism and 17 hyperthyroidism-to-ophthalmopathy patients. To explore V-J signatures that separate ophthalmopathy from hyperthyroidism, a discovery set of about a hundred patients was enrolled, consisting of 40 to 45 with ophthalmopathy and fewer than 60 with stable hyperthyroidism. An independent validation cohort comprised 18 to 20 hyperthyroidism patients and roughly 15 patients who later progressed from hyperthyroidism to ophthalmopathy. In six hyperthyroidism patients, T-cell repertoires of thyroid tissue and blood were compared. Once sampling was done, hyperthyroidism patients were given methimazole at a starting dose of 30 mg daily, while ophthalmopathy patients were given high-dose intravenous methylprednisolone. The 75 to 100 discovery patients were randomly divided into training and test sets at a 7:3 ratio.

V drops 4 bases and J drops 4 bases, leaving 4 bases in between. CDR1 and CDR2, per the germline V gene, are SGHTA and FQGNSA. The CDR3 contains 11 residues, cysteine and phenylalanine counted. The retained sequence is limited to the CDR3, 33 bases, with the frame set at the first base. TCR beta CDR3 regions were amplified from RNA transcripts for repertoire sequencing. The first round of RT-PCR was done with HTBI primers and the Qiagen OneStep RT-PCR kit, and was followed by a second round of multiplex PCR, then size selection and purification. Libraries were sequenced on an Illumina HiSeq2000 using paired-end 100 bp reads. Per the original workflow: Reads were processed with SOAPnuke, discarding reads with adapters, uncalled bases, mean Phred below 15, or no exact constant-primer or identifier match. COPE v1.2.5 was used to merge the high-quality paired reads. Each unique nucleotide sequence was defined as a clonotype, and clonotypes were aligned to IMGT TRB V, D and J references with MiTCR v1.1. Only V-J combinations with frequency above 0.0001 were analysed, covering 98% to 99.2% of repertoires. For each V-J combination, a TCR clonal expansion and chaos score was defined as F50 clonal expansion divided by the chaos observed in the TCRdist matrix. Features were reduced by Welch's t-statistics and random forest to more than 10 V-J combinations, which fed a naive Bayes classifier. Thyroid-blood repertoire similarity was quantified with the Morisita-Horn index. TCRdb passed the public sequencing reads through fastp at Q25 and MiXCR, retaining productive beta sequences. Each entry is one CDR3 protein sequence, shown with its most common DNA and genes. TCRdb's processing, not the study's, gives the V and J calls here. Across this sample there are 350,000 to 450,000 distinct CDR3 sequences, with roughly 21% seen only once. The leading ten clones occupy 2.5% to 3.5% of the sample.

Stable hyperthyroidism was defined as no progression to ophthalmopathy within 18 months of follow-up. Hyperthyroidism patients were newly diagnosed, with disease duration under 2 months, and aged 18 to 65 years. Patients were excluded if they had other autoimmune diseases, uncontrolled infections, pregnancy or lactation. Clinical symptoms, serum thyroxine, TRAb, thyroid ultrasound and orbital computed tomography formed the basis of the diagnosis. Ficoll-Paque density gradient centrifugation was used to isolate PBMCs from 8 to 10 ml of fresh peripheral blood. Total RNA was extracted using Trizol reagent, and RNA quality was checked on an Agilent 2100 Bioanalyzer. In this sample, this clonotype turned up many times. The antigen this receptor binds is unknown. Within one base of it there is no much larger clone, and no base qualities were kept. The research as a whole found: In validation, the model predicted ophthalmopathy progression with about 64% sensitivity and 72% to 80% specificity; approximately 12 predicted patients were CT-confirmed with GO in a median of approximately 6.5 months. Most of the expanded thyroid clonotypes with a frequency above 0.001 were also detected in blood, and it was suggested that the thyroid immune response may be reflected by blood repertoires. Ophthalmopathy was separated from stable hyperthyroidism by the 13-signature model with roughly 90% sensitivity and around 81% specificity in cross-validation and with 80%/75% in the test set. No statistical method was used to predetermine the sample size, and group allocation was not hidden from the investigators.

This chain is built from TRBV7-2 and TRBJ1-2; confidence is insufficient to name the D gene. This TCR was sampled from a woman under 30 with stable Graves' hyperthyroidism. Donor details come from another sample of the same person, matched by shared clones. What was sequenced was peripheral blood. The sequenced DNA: TGTGCCAGCAGCTCGCTCTATGGCTACACCTTC. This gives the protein CASSSLYGYTF.